This TCR beta chain was sequenced for a study of identifying expanded T cells in peripheral blood. Collection occurred without any documented infections or immune events in donors. Only in-frame clones appear in the TCRdb table, and some are missing; sequencing was by immunoSEQ multiplex PCR. The table records some 90,000 clones, more than 70% of them present only once. The CDR3 consists of 15 residues. Germline CDR1 reads SGHTA; CDR2 reads FQGNSA. V gave up 2 bases and J gave up 0 bases, with 10 bases separating them. Sequenced material: blood. This receptor was identified in a person aged 18 to 75 in good health. This sequence joins TRBV7-2 and TRBJ1-1; D not certain. CDR3 sequence: CASSLYASVNTEAFF. The DNA for the CDR3 is TGTGCCAGCAGCTTATATGCCAGCGTGAACACTGAAGCTTTCTTT.